The 20 T cell receptor beta chains presented below share a single source sample, sequenced in a study of blood T cells in healthy people across ages. Next came a second PCR, run for about 7 to 12 cycles, which used a sample-barcoded 5' primer along with a J-beta primer mix. TCRdb analysed the 5' RACE reads with MiXCR anew, one entry per CDR3 protein. The top ten hold less than 5% of the sample, which has some 1,500,000 distinct CDR3 sequences, about 42% seen once. Sequenced sample: blood. The origin of the receptors is a woman aged 18 to 35 in good health.

The chain uses TRBV2 and TRBJ1-2, with 10 positions matching TRBD1. The trim removed 7 bases at V and 2 bases at J, leaving 7 bases unmatched. This CDR3 region has 15 residues. Germline loops: CDR1 SNHLY, CDR2 FYNNEI. The CDR3 protein is CASTQGQGGNYGYTF. CDR3 bases: TGTGCCAGCACCCAAGGACAGGGGGGAAACTATGGCTACACCTTC.

This clonotype was detected many times. This chain links TRBV12-3 or TRBV12-4 with TRBJ2-1; maybe TRBD1 (6 bases). The CDR3 extends over 15 amino acids. The V and J ends lost 4 bases and 6 bases respectively, with 16 bases between them. The CDR3 is CASSWGPSSRNEQFF. DNA of the CDR3: TGTGCCAGCAGTTGGGGGCCTAGTTCCCGCAATGAGCAGTTCTTC.

This sequence joins TRBV7-9 and TRBJ1-2, with 7 positions matching TRBD1. Germline V gene sequence: CDR1 SEHNR, CDR2 FQNEAQ (reference sequence). The length of the CDR3 is 11 residues. The V segment lost 4 bases and the J segment 13 bases; nucleotides outside the gene matches: 6. This CDR3 reads CASSSTGSGTF. For the CDR3, the DNA is TGTGCCAGCAGCTCGACAGGGTCTGGCACCTTC.

J is TRBJ2-4 and V is TRBV4-3, with D maybe TRBD2 (7 bases). Matching the DNA end better, TRBJ2-7 makes the J call doubtful. CDR3 length: 17 amino acids. Germline V CDR1 and CDR2: LGHNA, YSLEER. The CDR3 bases are TGCGCCAGCAGCCAAGAAGGGGGGGACTACATGAACCCCGAGCAGTACTTC. As protein: CASSQEGGDYMNPEQYF.

The J gene is TRBJ1-2, the V gene TRBV27; D remains ambiguous. Trimming pared 6 bases from V and 5 bases from J, leaving 16 bases between. CDR3 length equals 14 residues. CDR1 is MNHEY and CDR2 is SMNVEV in the germline V gene (reference sequence). The CDR3 sequence: CASSPSPGRYGYTF. The DNA of the CDR3 is TGTGCCAGCAGCCCTAGCCCAGGCCGATATGGCTACACCTTC.

This chain links TRBV6-6 with TRBJ1-2; no clear D gene. Germline-derived CDR1 and CDR2 are MNHNY and SVGAGI (reference sequence). V gave up 6 bases and J gave up 2 bases, with 13 bases separating them. The CDR3 is 14 residues long. CDR3 residues: CASRVGQENYGYTF. CDR3 sequence (DNA): TGTGCCAGCAGGGTCGGGCAGGAGAACTATGGCTACACCTTC.

This clonotype appeared a single time. The chain is built from TRBV20-1 and TRBJ2-1, with TRBD2 identical over 12 bases. From germline, CDR1 is DFQATT and CDR2 SNEGSKA (reference sequence). The CDR3 length is 18 residues. The V and J ends lost 2 bases and 3 bases, in that order; junction bases with no gene match: 11. CDR3 sequence (DNA): TGCAGTGCTAGAAAGCCTAGCGGGAGGGCCAACCACTACAATGAGCAGTTCTTC. Residues: CSARKPSGRANHYNEQFF.

This clonotype has more than one count but fewer than ten. The chain has TRBV4-3 and TRBJ1-2; a possible D gene is TRBD1 (6 bases). CDR1 and CDR2 from the germline V gene are LGHNA and YSLEER. The CDR3 is 15 amino acids. Trimming left V 6 bases short and J 0 bases short, with 14 bases between. DNA of the CDR3: TGCGCCAGCAGTAGGGGGAAGTTCTCTAACTATGGCTACACCTTC. It is translated as CASSRGKFSNYGYTF.

The chain combines TRBV20-1 with TRBJ2-3; possible D gene TRBD2, 6 bases. The V gene's germline CDR1 is DFQATT and CDR2 SNEGSKA (reference sequence). Trimming shortened V by 7 bases and J by 0 bases, and 14 bases separated the two germline ends. CDR3 length: 14 amino acids. The CDR3 DNA follows: TGCAGTGTCCCGTATGGGGGGAGCACAGATACGCAGTATTTT. This sequence encodes CSVPYGGSTDTQYF.

This clonotype was seen only a few times. This chain joins TRBV20-1 and TRBJ2-1; D is perhaps TRBD1 (6 bases). CDR1 is DFQATT and CDR2 is SNEGSKA in the germline V gene (reference sequence). V shed 2 bases and J shed 8 bases, with 10 bases lying between them. The CDR3 is made up of 12 amino acids. The CDR3 sequence is CSARRGWDEQFF. The CDR3 DNA reads TGCAGTGCTAGAAGGGGGTGGGATGAGCAGTTCTTC.

CDR3 sequence: CASSLTRQYTEAFF. The DNA of the CDR3 is TGTGCCAGCTCACTGACGCGACAGTACACTGAAGCTTTCTTT. The chain uses TRBV18 and TRBJ1-1; TRBD1 is a possible D gene (5 bases). V lost 4 bases, J lost 3 bases, and 12 bases lay in between. CDR1 KGHSH and CDR2 LQKENI come from the germline V gene. The length of the CDR3 is 14 residues.

This clonotype was counted a few times. The CDR3 here is CASSQIHEQYF. The CDR3 nucleotides read TGTGCCAGCAGCCAAATCCACGAGCAGTACTTC. The gene calls are TRBV3-1 and TRBJ2-7, with D unresolved. The V gene's germline CDR1 is LGHDT and CDR2 YNNKEL (reference sequence). The CDR3 contains 11 residues. V was shortened by 2 bases and J by 5 bases, with 4 bases between the two germline ends.

This clonotype was seen a handful of times. The chain uses TRBV10-3 and TRBJ2-7; D gene ambiguous. The CDR3 is 11 residues long. Trimming cost V 4 bases and J 7 bases, with 8 bases left between them. Germline lookup yields CDR1 ENHRY and CDR2 SYGVKD. The CDR3 DNA is TGTGCCATCAGTGGTCAATGGGAGCAGTACTTC. It translates to CAISGQWEQYF.

Many counts were recorded for this clonotype. V is TRBV29-1 and J is TRBJ2-7; D gene ambiguous. CDR1 is SQVTM, CDR2 ANQGSEA, per germline. Trimming took 4 bases from V and 6 from J, leaving 13 bases between them. The CDR3 runs to 12 residues. The CDR3 region has the DNA TGCAGCGTTGCGTCCGAATACGGCGAGCAGTACTTC. It translates to CSVASEYGEQYF.

A few counts support this clonotype. The chain has TRBV20-1 and TRBJ1-2; no clear D gene. V lost 7 bases, J lost 6 bases, and 6 bases lay in between. CDR3 length: 9 amino acids. Germline V gene sequence: CDR1 DFQATT, CDR2 SNEGSKA (reference sequence). CDR3 amino acids: CSGQNGYTF. In nucleotides, the CDR3 is TGCAGTGGTCAAAATGGCTACACCTTC.

This clonotype appeared many times. The V and J genes are TRBV12-3 or TRBV12-4 and TRBJ2-3; perhaps TRBD2 as D (5 bases). V dropped 6 bases and J dropped 2 bases, with 6 bases sitting between them. This CDR3 comprises 12 residues. The CDR3 is CASRGLTDTQYF. The CDR3, as DNA: TGTGCCAGCAGAGGACTCACAGATACGCAGTATTTT.

The chain has TRBV20-1 and TRBJ2-1; TRBD2 agrees at 8 bases. The DNA end lines up better with TRBJ2-7; the J call may be wrong. Germline V CDR1 and CDR2: DFQATT, SNEGSKA (reference sequence). This CDR3 comprises 16 residues. The CDR3 spells CSAARGGLDSYNEQYF. CDR3 in DNA: TGCAGTGCTGCTCGCGGGGGACTAGATTCCTACAATGAGCAGTACTTC.

This chain joins TRBV28 and TRBJ2-7; 9 bases fit TRBD2. This CDR3 region has 15 residues. V lost 7 bases and J lost 4; bases outside the gene matches: 11. Germline CDR1 reads MDHEN; CDR2 reads SYDVKM. CDR3 amino acids: CASTPAGGVKYEQYF. The CDR3 DNA reads as TGTGCCAGCACCCCAGCGGGGGGTGTAAAGTACGAGCAGTACTTC.

For this clonotype: This could be a read error, since a much larger clone is one nucleotide away. This chain links TRBV20-1 with TRBJ2-7; D may be TRBD2 (6 bases). Trimming cost V 7 bases and J 6 bases, with 19 bases left between them. Per the germline V gene, CDR1 is DFQATT and CDR2 is SNEGSKA (reference sequence). The CDR3 totals 13 residues. CDR3 nucleotide sequence: TGCAGTGGGCCGGTGTCGGGAGAGGTCGAGCAGTACTTC. Its translation is CSGPVSGEVEQYF.

The V call is TRBV20-1, the J call TRBJ2-5; tentatively, D is TRBD2 (5 bases). Deletions cut 1 base from V and 5 bases from J, with 14 bases between. Germline assignment: CDR1 DFQATT and CDR2 SNEGSKA (reference sequence). The CDR3 sequence is 14 residues long. CDR3 DNA sequence: TGCAGTGCTAGAGCCCCGGGTAGCGCGGAGACCCAGTACTTC. Translating it yields CSARAPGSAETQYF.